This T cell receptor (beta chain) was sequenced for a study of T cells in localized non-small cell lung cancer. As to this clone: As yet, its antigen is unknown.

The data were produced by immunoSEQ multiplex PCR, yet TCRdb's version contains in-frame clones alone and is incomplete. The sample lists 8,500 to 10,000 clones, about 90% occurring once. Study-level findings and limits: A median of 57 of the top 100 tumor clones appeared in adjacent lung, which was paired and uninvolved.

Germline V gives CDR1 LNHDA, CDR2 SQIVND (reference sequence). V lost 11 bases to trimming and J lost 5 bases, with 16 bases between them. This CDR3 spans 13 amino acids. This clonotype originated in a male donor aged 60 or older with stage III squamous cell lung carcinoma. This chain joins TRBV19 and TRBJ2-1; perhaps D is TRBD1 or TRBD2 (5 bases each). Sequenced here: peripheral blood, sampled before any cancer treatment. In DNA form, the CDR3 reads TGTGCCGGGGGTGAGGAGGACGACAATGAGCAGTTCTTC. This gives the protein CAGGEEDDNEQFF. The full variable domain, rest sourced from reference TRBV19 and TRBJ2-1, is DGGITQSPKYLFRKEGQNVTLSCEQNLNHDAMYWYRQDPGQGLRLIYYSQIVNDFQKGDIAEGYSVSREKKESFPLTVTSAQKNPTAFYLCAGGEEDDNEQFFGPGTRLTVL.